The present TCR beta chain was sequenced within a study of T cells in Graves' hyperthyroidism and ophthalmopathy. General study findings and limits: In blood, most of the thyroid clonotypes expanded above 0.001 were also present. The model forecast ophthalmopathy, anticipating it by a median around 6.5 months before onset.

Using RNA transcripts as the source, TCR beta CDR3 regions were amplified. The TCR CDR3 first-round RT-PCR relied on the HTBI primer set. MiXCR, run by TCRdb on the multiplex PCR reads, gives a single entry per CDR3 protein. The data contain a few hundred thousand distinct CDR3 sequences, 15% of them seen just once; the ten biggest clones take up approximately 30%. The table lists this clonotype with many counts. What it binds is unknown. Graves' hyperthyroidism showing no ophthalmopathy progression within 18 months was considered stable. It was uncontrolled infection, other autoimmune disease, pregnancy or lactation that excluded patients. The receptor was isolated from a woman aged 30 to 39 with Graves' hyperthyroidism. Sequencing was done on a sample of blood.

In nucleotides, the CDR3 is TGTGCCAGCAGCCCCCGACTTGACAATGAGCAGTTCTTC. Protein sequence: CASSPRLDNEQFF. The rearrangement links TRBV18 to TRBJ2-1, with D uncertain. This CDR3 spans 13 amino acids. CDR1 and CDR2 (germline): KGHSH, LQKENI. V was pared by 8 bases and J by 5 bases, with 13 bases between.